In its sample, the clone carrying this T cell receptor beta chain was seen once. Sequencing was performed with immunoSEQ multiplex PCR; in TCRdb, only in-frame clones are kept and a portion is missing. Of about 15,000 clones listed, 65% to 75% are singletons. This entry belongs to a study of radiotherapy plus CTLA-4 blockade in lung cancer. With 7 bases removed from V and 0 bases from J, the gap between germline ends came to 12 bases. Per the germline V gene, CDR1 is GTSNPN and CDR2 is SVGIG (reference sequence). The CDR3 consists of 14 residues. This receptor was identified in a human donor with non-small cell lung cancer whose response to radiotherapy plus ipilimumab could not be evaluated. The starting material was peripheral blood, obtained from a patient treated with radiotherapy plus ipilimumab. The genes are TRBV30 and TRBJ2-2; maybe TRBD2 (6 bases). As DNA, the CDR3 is TGTGCCTCCCGGGACTTTACGAACACCGGGGAGCTGTTTTTT. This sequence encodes CASRDFTNTGELFF.